This T cell receptor (beta chain) stems from a study of blood T cell repertoires in COVID-19. Study at large: Italy, Spain and the United States were the sources of the convalescent and acute COVID-19 samples. The cDNA or gDNA used as material had been derived from T cells, B-cell-depleted T cells, or PBMCs.

Trimming pared 10 bases from V and 0 bases from J, leaving 19 bases between. This CDR3 is 16 amino acids long. Looked up from germline, CDR1 is SGHNT and CDR2 is YENEEA. In the authors' workflow: From reference gene primer amplification, estimates of nucleated cell counts were derived. Method: immunoSEQ multiplex PCR; TCRdb's copy keeps in-frame clones and lacks some. That table supplies the V and J calls and clone size; D and trimming were determined from the DNA. The sample comprises about 190,000 clones, nearly 90% of which are singletons, and 20% to 25% rests with the top ten. The sequenced material came from peripheral blood. This chain uses TRBV11-3 with TRBJ1-5; a possible D gene is TRBD1 (5 bases). This TCR was recovered from a man aged 60 to 69 with active or convalescent COVID-19. The CDR3 DNA sequence: TGTGCCACCTGGAGGGGACTGAACACTAGCAATCAGCCCCAGCATTTT. As protein: CATWRGLNTSNQPQHF. Using reference TRBV11-3 and TRBJ1-5 for the parts outside the CDR3, the full variable domain is EAGVVQSPRYKIIEKKQPVAFWCNPISGHNTLYWYLQNLGQGPELLIRYENEEAVDDSQLPKDRFSAERLKGVDSTLKIQPAELGDSAVYLCATWRGLNTSNQPQHFGDGTRLSIL.